A single sample is the source of the 8 T cell receptor beta chains below, sequenced in a study of T cell responses to AZD1222 COVID-19 vaccine. TCRdb's table, derived via immunoSEQ multiplex PCR, lists solely in-frame clones and lacks some. Of under 150,000 clones listed, 70% to 90% are singletons. The sequencing here drew on peripheral blood, taken 28 days after the second AZD1222 dose. These receptors all come from an adult who received the AZD1222 COVID-19 vaccine.

The V gene is TRBV28, the J gene TRBJ1-1, with TRBD1 as a possible D gene (6 bases). Trimming removed 8 bases at V and 1 base at J, with 11 bases between. CDR3 length: 13 amino acids. Germline CDR1 reads MDHEN; CDR2 reads SYDVKM. CDR3: CASLGHPNTEAFF. CDR3 DNA sequence: TGTGCCAGCCTGGGACACCCGAACACTGAAGCTTTCTTT.

The chain combines TRBV2 with TRBJ1-1; TRBD1 matches 8 bases. There are 13 residues in the CDR3. With V trimmed by 6 bases and J by 11 bases, 11 bases remained unmatched. Per the germline V gene, CDR1 is SNHLY and CDR2 is FYNNEI. CDR3 in DNA: TGTGCCAGCAGGGACGACAGGGGAGGTTCGGCTTTCTTT. This codes for CASRDDRGGSAFF. The full variable domain, with the rest looked up from reference TRBV2 and TRBJ1-1, is EPEVTQTPSHQVTQMGQEVILRCVPISNHLYFYWYRQILGQKVEFLVSFYNNEISEKSEIFDDQFSVERPDGSNFTLKIRSTKLEDSAMYFCASRDDRGGSAFFGQGTRLTVV.

This clone was seen only a few times. This chain connects TRBV6-5 to TRBJ2-5, with 8 positions matching TRBD1. Trimming at V came to 7 bases and at J to 5 bases, leaving 6 bases not matched to a gene. CDR1 and CDR2 from the germline V gene are MNHEY and SVGAGI. CDR3 size: 13 residues. DNA for the CDR3: TGTGCCAGCAAAACAGGGGGTAGTGAGACCCAGTACTTC. Its protein product is CASKTGGSETQYF.

V is TRBV11-2 and J is TRBJ1-2; the D gene is possibly TRBD1 (5 bases). Looked up from germline, CDR1 is SGHAT and CDR2 is FQNNGV. This CDR3 is built from 15 residues. V lost 5 bases and J 2 bases, leaving 15 bases between the germline ends. CDR3 sequence reads: CASSPLGRENYGYTF. CDR3 DNA sequence: TGTGCCAGCAGCCCATTGGGACGGGAGAACTATGGCTACACCTTC.

This chain joins TRBV27 and TRBJ1-1; D possibly corresponds to TRBD1 (5 bases). Per germline, CDR1 MNHEY and CDR2 SMNVEV (reference sequence). Trimming took 5 bases from V and 4 from J, leaving 14 bases between them. This CDR3 spans 14 amino acids. The CDR3 reads CASSPALGVTEAFF. In DNA, the CDR3 is TGTGCCAGCAGTCCGGCCCTGGGGGTCACTGAAGCTTTCTTT.

This chain connects TRBV28 to TRBJ2-1; D is perhaps TRBD1 (6 bases). In germline, CDR1 is MDHEN, CDR2 SYDVKM. V gave up 1 base and J gave up 8 bases, with 15 bases separating them. CDR3 length equals 15 residues. The CDR3 here is CASSLFQGTSDEQFF. The CDR3 DNA is TGTGCCAGCAGTTTATTTCAGGGGACCAGCGATGAGCAGTTCTTC.

The chain couples TRBV28 to TRBJ1-2; 7 bases agree with TRBD1. V shed 5 bases and J 4 bases; nucleotides not matched to a gene: 7. The CDR3 loop spans 14 amino acids. Germline CDR1 is MDHEN and CDR2 is SYDVKM. This chain's CDR3 is CASSVDRVTYGYTF. The CDR3 DNA follows: TGTGCCAGCAGTGTAGACAGGGTTACCTATGGCTACACCTTC.

The V call is TRBV5-1, the J call TRBJ2-7; D not certain. Germline V gene sequence: CDR1 SGHRS, CDR2 YFSETQ. The V and J ends lost 3 bases and 4 bases respectively, with 8 bases between them. The CDR3 has 12 residues. The CDR3 bases are TGCGCCAGCAGCTCCACCGAGTACGAGCAGTACTTC. It translates to CASSSTEYEQYF.